The 22 T cell receptor beta chains below come from one sample, sequenced in a study of blood T cells in healthy people across ages. A second PCR of about 6 to 12 cycles used a sample-barcoded 5' primer and a J-beta primer mix. TCRdb reprocessed the 5' RACE reads via MiXCR and lists one record per CDR3 protein. This sample has 600,000 or so distinct CDR3 sequences; roughly 43% occur once, and the top ten carry about 26%. Sequenced input: blood. The receptors here all came from an elderly man in good health.

The chain couples TRBV20-1 to TRBJ2-1; 7 bases fit TRBD1. The CDR3 has 13 amino acids. Trimming cost V 7 bases and J 0 bases; bases outside gene matches: 3. Germline values: CDR1 DFQATT, CDR2 SNEGSKA (reference sequence). The DNA for the CDR3 is TGCAGTGGACGACAGGGCTCCTACAATGAGCAGTTCTTC. Its protein is CSGRQGSYNEQFF.

This clonotype was seen a single time. The chain recombines TRBV4-1 with TRBJ2-3, with 7 bases identical to TRBD1. The CDR3 loop spans 16 amino acids. The V and J ends lost 0 bases and 2 bases, in that order; junction bases with no gene match: 5. The germline V gene has CDR1 MGHRA and CDR2 YSYEKL. The CDR3 sequence: CASSQEYRGATDTQYF. The CDR3 DNA reads TGCGCCAGCAGCCAAGAATACAGGGGCGCCACAGATACGCAGTATTTT.

This clonotype was recorded a few times. The chain uses TRBV14 and TRBJ1-2, with 8 bases identical to TRBD1. This CDR3 spans 14 amino acids. The V gene end was trimmed by 6 bases and the J gene end by 2 bases; junction bases not matched to a gene: 5. From germline, CDR1 is SGHDN and CDR2 FVKESK. CDR3: CASRRTGTNYGYTF. The CDR3 DNA reads as TGTGCCAGCAGGCGGACAGGGACCAACTATGGCTACACCTTC.

The chain recombines TRBV29-1 with TRBJ2-7; perhaps TRBD1 as D (6 bases). The CDR3 loop spans 14 amino acids. Deletions cut 2 bases from V and 3 bases from J, with 14 bases between. Per germline, CDR1 SQVTM and CDR2 ANQGSEA. CDR3 sequence reads: CSVEIGTGHYEQYF. In DNA, the CDR3 is TGCAGCGTTGAAATCGGTACAGGGCACTACGAGCAGTACTTC.

On this clonotype: This may come from a read error, since a much larger clone is one base off. V and J are TRBV20-1 and TRBJ2-3; weak D call: TRBD1 (5 bases). CDR3 size: 16 residues. The germline V gene encodes CDR1 DFQATT and CDR2 SNEGSKA (reference sequence). CDR3 residues: CSAKAPVITGADTRYF. The CDR3 DNA follows: TGCAGTGCGAAAGCCCCCGTAATTACAGGCGCAGATACGCGGTATTTT.

This clonotype has a handful of counts. The V call is TRBV9, the J call TRBJ2-7, with a possible D match to TRBD2 (6 bases). Germline V gene sequence: CDR1 SGDLS, CDR2 YYNGEE. This CDR3 spans 14 amino acids. Trimming pared 0 bases from V and 3 bases from J, leaving 10 bases between. CDR3 sequence (DNA): TGTGCCAGCAGCGTAGGCGGGGTACTCTACGAGCAGTACTTC. Amino acid sequence: CASSVGGVLYEQYF.

About this clonotype itself: Since a much larger clone is just one base distant, this may be a read error. The J gene is TRBJ2-7, the V gene TRBV7-9; maybe TRBD2 (5 bases). CDR3 length equals 13 residues. The germline V gene has CDR1 SEHNR and CDR2 FQNEAQ (reference sequence). The CDR3 here is CASSVARDYEQYF. CDR3 nucleotides: TGTGCCAGCAGCGTAGCGAGGGACTACGAGCAGTACTTC.

This clonotype occurred many times. As DNA, the CDR3 is TGTGCCAGCAGCCCAGCGGGAGGCAGGAATGAGCAGTTCTTC. Amino acids: CASSPAGGRNEQFF. The V call is TRBV28, the J call TRBJ2-1; 9 bases align to TRBD2. The CDR3 is 14 residues long. V trimming: 6 bases; J trimming: 7 bases; junction bases outside the gene matches: 7. CDR1 is MDHEN and CDR2 is SYDVKM in the germline V gene.

The chain has TRBV28 and TRBJ2-7; 9 bases line up with TRBD2. Near its end, the DNA agrees better with TRBJ2-5, so the J call may be wrong. The CDR3 is 13 residues long. CDR1 is MDHEN, CDR2 SYDVKM, per germline. The CDR3 sequence is CASAVGLAKTQYF. The CDR3 region has the DNA TGTGCCAGCGCGGTCGGACTAGCGAAGACCCAGTACTTC.

The rearrangement uses TRBV6-6 and TRBJ2-5, with 11 bases identical to TRBD2. The germline V gene encodes CDR1 MNHNY and CDR2 SVGAGI (reference sequence). Losses at the gene ends were 5 bases for V and 0 bases for J; bases not matched to a gene: 5. The CDR3 extends over 16 amino acids. The CDR3: CASSQRTSGYQETQYF. CDR3 in DNA: TGTGCCAGCAGTCAGAGGACTAGCGGGTACCAAGAGACCCAGTACTTC.

The CDR3 loop reads CASSFVQGWYGYTF. In DNA form, the CDR3 reads TGTGCCAGCAGTTTTGTTCAAGGGTGGTATGGCTACACCTTC. V is TRBV12-3 or TRBV12-4 and J is TRBJ1-2; D call uncertain. This CDR3 comprises 14 residues. V was trimmed by 3 bases and J by 5 bases, leaving 13 bases between them.

This clonotype showed up just once. The rearrangement links TRBV29-1 to TRBJ2-1; the match to TRBD1 covers 7 bases. The assigned J gene may be wrong: the sequence end matches TRBJ2-7 better. The CDR3 runs 12 residues. Germline-derived CDR1 and CDR2 are SQVTM and ANQGSEA. Here the CDR3 reads CSVDTGDYEQYF. Here the CDR3 DNA reads TGCAGCGTTGATACAGGGGACTACGAGCAGTACTTC.

V usage is TRBV7-9 and J usage is TRBJ2-3, with no clear D. The CDR3 is 13 residues long. With 6 bases removed from V and 1 base from J, the gap between germline ends came to 8 bases. Germline CDR1 is SEHNR and CDR2 is FQNEAQ (reference sequence). This CDR3 is CASRVGRTDTQYF. The CDR3 DNA reads TGTGCCAGCAGGGTTGGGCGCACAGATACGCAGTATTTT.

The chain joins TRBV5-1 to TRBJ2-3; D call uncertain. V was shortened by 0 bases and J by 3 bases, with 11 bases between the two germline ends. Germline loops: CDR1 SGHRS, CDR2 YFSETQ. The CDR3 runs to 15 residues. CDR3 DNA sequence: TGCGCCAGCAGCTTGGAGGATCCTGAAACAGATACGCAGTATTTT. It specifies CASSLEDPETDTQYF. The full variable domain, its missing parts supplied by reference TRBV5-1 and TRBJ2-3, is KAGVTQTPRYLIKTRGQQVTLSCSPISGHRSVSWYQQTPGQGLQFLFEYFSETQRNKGNFPGRFSGRQFSNSRSEMNVSTLELGDSALYLCASSLEDPETDTQYFGPGTRLTVL.

This clonotype was seen only a few times. This chain uses TRBV7-3 with TRBJ2-3; 8 bases line up with TRBD1. Trimming at V came to 4 bases and at J to 2 bases, leaving 5 bases not matched to a gene. CDR1 and CDR2 from the germline V gene are SGHTA and FQGTGA. The CDR3 contains 15 residues. The DNA of the CDR3 is TGTGCCAGCAGCTCTTTGGGACAGGCCACAGATACGCAGTATTTT. Protein: CASSSLGQATDTQYF.

V gene TRBV20-1 combines with J gene TRBJ1-6; TRBD1 might be the D (5 bases). This CDR3 is 13 amino acids long. The V end lost 6 bases, the J end lost 11 bases, and 17 bases lay between the germline ends. CDR1 and CDR2 (germline): DFQATT, SNEGSKA (reference sequence). The CDR3 DNA reads as TGCAGTGCCATGACCGCAGGGTTAACACCCCTCCACTTT. Its protein is CSAMTAGLTPLHF.

This clonotype was recorded a few times. The chain employs TRBV12-3 or TRBV12-4 and TRBJ2-1; perhaps TRBD2 as D (6 bases). CDR3 length equals 16 residues. V was shortened by 3 bases and J by 6 bases, with 18 bases between the two germline ends. CDR3 nucleotides: TGTGCCAGCAGTTTGTTTCCAGCGGGTGTGCCCAATGAGCAGTTCTTC. Amino acids: CASSLFPAGVPNEQFF.

The chain uses TRBV18 and TRBJ2-7, with no clear D. Germline V gene lookup returns CDR1 KGHSH and CDR2 LQKENI. Trimming left V 5 bases short and J 0 bases short, with 11 bases between. CDR3 length equals 14 residues. CDR3 DNA sequence: TGTGCCAGCTCATCAGGTCTTTCCTCCTACGAGCAGTACTTC. Translation: CASSSGLSSYEQYF.

The V and J genes are TRBV28 and TRBJ2-7; D is perhaps TRBD1 (6 bases). Germline lookup yields CDR1 MDHEN and CDR2 SYDVKM. This CDR3 has 14 residues. The V end was cut by 6 bases, the J end by 3 bases, with 15 bases between. CDR3 amino acids: CASREQGLRYEQYF. CDR3 nucleotide sequence: TGTGCCAGCAGGGAACAGGGATTACGCTACGAGCAGTACTTC. Full variable domain (remainder filled in from reference TRBV28 and TRBJ2-7): DVKVTQSSRYLVKRTGEKVFLECVQDMDHENMFWYRQDPGLGLRLIYFSYDVKMKEKGDIPEGYSVSREKKERFSLILESASTNQTSMYLCASREQGLRYEQYFGPGTRLTVT.

In its sample, this clonotype was seen a few times. Given a much more abundant clone one base away, this may be a read error. This chain uses TRBV6-5 with TRBJ2-1; TRBD2 matches at 9 bases. The CDR3 has 17 amino acids. The germline gives CDR1 MNHEY, CDR2 SVGAGI. V was pared by 0 bases and J by 6 bases, with 9 bases of the junction left unmatched. The CDR3 DNA follows: TGTGCCAGCAGTTACTCGGGGCGCGGGGGGGACTGCAATGAGCAGTTCTTC. Its translation: CASSYSGRGGDCNEQFF.

The gene calls are TRBV29-1 and TRBJ2-1; TRBD2 matches 13 bases. The CDR3 totals 17 residues. Trimming removed 3 bases from V and 1 base from J; junction bases left unmatched: 6. CDR1 is SQVTM, CDR2 ANQGSEA, per germline. The CDR3 bases are TGCAGCGTTGAGGGTACTAGCGGGGGGGAATCCTACAATGAGCAGTTCTTC. Translation: CSVEGTSGGESYNEQFF.

The chain is built from TRBV29-1 and TRBJ2-7; D ambiguous. The CDR3 totals 13 residues. Trimming pared 4 bases from V and 3 bases from J, leaving 13 bases between. Germline-derived CDR1 and CDR2 are SQVTM and ANQGSEA. The CDR3 region is CSVALVVGYEQYF. CDR3 sequence (DNA): TGCAGCGTTGCCCTGGTCGTTGGCTACGAGCAGTACTTC.